The rows below give T cell receptor beta chains drawn from one sample of a study of neurological immune-mediated disorders. TCRdb passed the 5' RACE reads through MiXCR, listing each CDR3 protein once. This sample carries around 42,000 distinct CDR3 sequences, approximately 13% of them seen once, and the ten largest clones take around 10%. The specimen sequenced was PBMCs. The receptor set was obtained from a man under 40 in good health. Both conserved end residues are part of each CDR3. Each record gives: J gene, V gene, clone size, D gene, CDR3 DNA, CDR3 protein. A D gene is named only where the DNA matches it firmly. Expanded clones get a size class; other rows say once, few or many, or leave the size out.

j_gene: TRBJ1-6; v_gene: TRBV3-1; abundance: NA; d_gene: NA; CDR3nt: TGTGCCAGCCAGGTTCGAGAGAATTCACCCCTCCACTTT; CDR3aa: CASQVRENSPLHF
j_gene: TRBJ2-1; v_gene: TRBV9; abundance: many; d_gene: NA; CDR3nt: TGTGCCAGCAGCCCCGCAGAGGGTTTTACCAATGAGCAGTTCTTC; CDR3aa: CASSPAEGFTNEQFF
j_gene: TRBJ1-2; v_gene: TRBV12-3/TRBV12-4; abundance: many; d_gene: TRBD1; CDR3nt: TGTGCCAGCAGTTCCTGGACAGGTGAATTTGGCTACACCTTC; CDR3aa: CASSSWTGEFGYTF
j_gene: TRBJ2-1; v_gene: TRBV29-1; abundance: many; d_gene: NA; CDR3nt: TGCAGCGTTGATGGTGTAAGGGCAGCTCCGCCTTCTGAGTTCTTC; CDR3aa: CSVDGVRAAPPSEFF
j_gene: TRBJ2-3; v_gene: TRBV5-5; abundance: many; d_gene: NA; CDR3nt: TGTGCCAGCAGCTCCCCAACAGATACGCAGTATTTT; CDR3aa: CASSSPTDTQYF
j_gene: TRBJ1-1; v_gene: TRBV29-1; abundance: many; d_gene: NA; CDR3nt: TGCAGCGCGGGACAAAACTCTGAAGCTTTCTTT; CDR3aa: CSAGQNSEAFF
j_gene: TRBJ2-1; v_gene: TRBV6-4; abundance: many; d_gene: NA; CDR3nt: TGTGCCACCTCCGCCGGGAGCGAGCAGTTCTTC; CDR3aa: CATSAGSEQFF
j_gene: TRBJ1-4; v_gene: TRBV29-1; abundance: many; d_gene: NA; CDR3nt: TGCAGCGCCCGCGGAACGGCAACTAATGAAAAACTGTTTTTT; CDR3aa: CSARGTATNEKLFF
j_gene: TRBJ2-1; v_gene: TRBV5-1; abundance: many; d_gene: TRBD2; CDR3nt: TGCGCCAGCAGCTTTGCGGGAGGGCCCTACAATGAGCAGTTCTTC; CDR3aa: CASSFAGGPYNEQFF
j_gene: TRBJ2-7; v_gene: TRBV6-6; abundance: many; d_gene: NA; CDR3nt: TGTGCCAGCCGAGGGCAGAAATCCGAGCAGTACTTC; CDR3aa: CASRGQKSEQYF
j_gene: TRBJ1-5; v_gene: TRBV12-3/TRBV12-4; abundance: NA; d_gene: TRBD1; CDR3nt: TGTGCCAGCAGACCAGACAGGGGCGCTCAGCCCCAGCATTTT; CDR3aa: CASRPDRGAQPQHF
j_gene: TRBJ2-5; v_gene: TRBV20-1; abundance: many; d_gene: TRBD2; CDR3nt: TGCAGTGCTCCGGGACTAGCGGGGGAGACCCAGTACTTC; CDR3aa: CSAPGLAGETQYF
j_gene: TRBJ2-5; v_gene: TRBV3-1; abundance: many; d_gene: NA; CDR3nt: TGTGCCAGCAGCCAAGTGGAGAGCCAAGAGACCCAGTACTTC; CDR3aa: CASSQVESQETQYF
j_gene: TRBJ2-2; v_gene: TRBV29-1; abundance: many; d_gene: NA; CDR3nt: TGCAGCGTGAGGGACTTCGCCACGAACACCGGGGAGCTGTTTTTT; CDR3aa: CSVRDFATNTGELFF
j_gene: TRBJ1-1; v_gene: TRBV5-1; abundance: many; d_gene: TRBD1; CDR3nt: TGCGCCAGCAGCTTCGACAGGGGAACTGAAGCTTTCTTT; CDR3aa: CASSFDRGTEAFF
j_gene: TRBJ2-3; v_gene: TRBV7-2; abundance: many; d_gene: NA; CDR3nt: TGTGCCAGCAGCTTAGTAGGCAGGGCCAGCACAGATACGCAGTATTTT; CDR3aa: CASSLVGRASTDTQYF
j_gene: TRBJ2-5; v_gene: TRBV28; abundance: many; d_gene: TRBD1; CDR3nt: TGTGCCAGCAGTTTAACCGGGACAGGGGGCCGAACCCAGTACTTC; CDR3aa: CASSLTGTGGRTQYF
j_gene: TRBJ2-2; v_gene: TRBV6-1; abundance: NA; d_gene: NA; CDR3nt: TGTGCCAGCACGAGGTTCACTGGAAACACCGGGGAGCTGTTTTTT; CDR3aa: CASTRFTGNTGELFF
j_gene: TRBJ1-4; v_gene: TRBV11-2; abundance: NA; d_gene: NA; CDR3nt: TGTGCCAGCAGCTCCTTATCGTGTGTGCAAGAAAAACTGTTTTTT; CDR3aa: CASSSLSCVQEKLFF
j_gene: TRBJ2-7; v_gene: TRBV20-1; abundance: many; d_gene: NA; CDR3nt: TGCAGTGCTAGGCCCCAAAGCTCCTACGAGCAGTACTTC; CDR3aa: CSARPQSSYEQYF
j_gene: TRBJ2-7; v_gene: TRBV4-2; abundance: many; d_gene: NA; CDR3nt: TGTGCCAGCAGCCAAGATCGGGGGCAGTCCTACGAGCAGTACTTC; CDR3aa: CASSQDRGQSYEQYF
j_gene: TRBJ2-7; v_gene: TRBV20-1; abundance: many; d_gene: TRBD2; CDR3nt: TGCAGTGCTAGACTCACCGGGACTAGCGGGGGGCGGGGGCAGTACTTC; CDR3aa: CSARLTGTSGGRGQYF
j_gene: TRBJ2-4; v_gene: TRBV20-1; abundance: many; d_gene: TRBD1; CDR3nt: TGCAGTGCTAGAGATACTGAACAGGGGGCAAAAATTCAGTACTTC; CDR3aa: CSARDTEQGAKIQYF
j_gene: TRBJ2-3; v_gene: TRBV5-1; abundance: many; d_gene: NA; CDR3nt: TGCGCCAGCAGCCCGGGAGCGGATAGCCGCACAGATACGCAGTATTTT; CDR3aa: CASSPGADSRTDTQYF
j_gene: TRBJ2-7; v_gene: TRBV5-4; abundance: once; d_gene: NA; CDR3nt: TGTGCCAGCAGCTTGAGGCCCGGCCCTCTCGAGCAGTACTTC; CDR3aa: CASSLRPGPLEQYF
j_gene: TRBJ1-5; v_gene: TRBV20-1; abundance: many; d_gene: NA; CDR3nt: TGCAGTGCCCCTTCTGGGGATTATAGCAATCAGCCCCAGCATTTT; CDR3aa: CSAPSGDYSNQPQHF
j_gene: TRBJ2-3; v_gene: TRBV10-3; abundance: NA; d_gene: NA; CDR3nt: TGTGCCATCAGTGATCGCCAGGGCCGGGGAGATACTCAGTATTTT; CDR3aa: CAISDRQGRGDTQYF
j_gene: TRBJ2-6; v_gene: TRBV7-9; abundance: many; d_gene: NA; CDR3nt: TGTGCCAGCAGCTTAGGGGGTGCTGGGGCCAACGTCCTGACTTTC; CDR3aa: CASSLGGAGANVLTF
j_gene: TRBJ2-5; v_gene: TRBV28; abundance: many; d_gene: NA; CDR3nt: TGTGCCAGCAGGGGGCAGCAGGGGGGTTATCGAGAGACCCAGTACTTC; CDR3aa: CASRGQQGGYRETQYF
j_gene: TRBJ2-3; v_gene: TRBV5-1; abundance: many; d_gene: NA; CDR3nt: TGCGCCAGCAGCTCCGGGACTAGCACAGATACGCAGTATTTT; CDR3aa: CASSSGTSTDTQYF
j_gene: TRBJ2-5; v_gene: TRBV5-1; abundance: many; d_gene: TRBD1; CDR3nt: TGCGCCAGCTCCCGGGACAGCAAAGAGACCCAGTACTTC; CDR3aa: CASSRDSKETQYF
j_gene: TRBJ2-7; v_gene: TRBV6-1; abundance: many; d_gene: NA; CDR3nt: TGTGCCACCAGACAGGACTCCTACGAGCAGTACTTC; CDR3aa: CATRQDSYEQYF